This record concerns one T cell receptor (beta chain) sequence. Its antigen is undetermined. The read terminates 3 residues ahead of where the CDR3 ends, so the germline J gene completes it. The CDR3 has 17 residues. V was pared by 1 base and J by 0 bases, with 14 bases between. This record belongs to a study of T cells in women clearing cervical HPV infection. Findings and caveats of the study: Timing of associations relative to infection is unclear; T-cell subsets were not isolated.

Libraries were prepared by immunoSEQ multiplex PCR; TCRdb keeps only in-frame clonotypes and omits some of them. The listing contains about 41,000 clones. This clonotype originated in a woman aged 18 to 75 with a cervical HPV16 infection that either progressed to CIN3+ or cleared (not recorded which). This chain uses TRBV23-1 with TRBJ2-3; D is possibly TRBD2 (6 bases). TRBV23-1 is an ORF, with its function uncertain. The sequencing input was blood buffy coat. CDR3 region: CASSQLEWSGSTDTQYF. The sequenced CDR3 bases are TGCGCCAGCAGTCAATTGGAATGGAGCGGGAGCACAGATACG.